The 25 T cell receptor beta chains reported below all come from one sample, sequenced in a study of cytomegalovirus exposure and HLA in healthy donors. The data were produced by immunoSEQ multiplex PCR, yet TCRdb's version contains in-frame clones alone and is incomplete. This table holds under 65,000 clones, roughly nine tenths found once. Specimen: PBMCs. These receptors all stem from a woman under 30 in good health and CMV-seropositive.

V gene TRBV11-3 combines with J gene TRBJ2-5; 7 nucleotides agree with TRBD2. CDR3 length: 15 residues. The V segment lost 5 bases and the J segment 2 bases; nucleotides outside the gene matches: 8. Germline lookup yields CDR1 SGHNT and CDR2 YENEEA. CDR3 region: CASSESTSPQETQYF. CDR3 nucleotide sequence: TGTGCCAGCAGCGAATCGACTAGCCCACAAGAGACCCAGTACTTC.

The rearrangement joins TRBV19 to TRBJ2-1; D uncertain. The germline V gene has CDR1 LNHDA and CDR2 SQIVND (reference sequence). Deletions cut 6 bases from V and 8 bases from J, with 11 bases between. The CDR3 length is 12 residues. The CDR3 spells CASSRVLYEQFF. The DNA for the CDR3 is TGTGCCAGTAGCCGGGTGTTGTATGAGCAGTTCTTC.

The chain has TRBV29-1 and TRBJ1-1; D not resolved. The V gene's germline CDR1 is SQVTM and CDR2 ANQGSEA. V lost 6 bases to trimming and J lost 0 bases, with 11 bases between them. This CDR3 has 13 residues. CDR3: CSVDKPLNTEAFF. The CDR3 bases are TGCAGCGTCGACAAACCTTTGAACACTGAAGCTTTCTTT.

The chain carries TRBV29-1 and TRBJ1-1, with D unclear. Trimming shortened V by 3 bases and J by 1 base, and 9 bases separated the two germline ends. The CDR3 runs to 13 residues. Germline CDR1 SQVTM, CDR2 ANQGSEA. The CDR3 DNA is TGCAGCGTTGAGTCCTTCGGGAACACTGAAGCTTTCTTT. Protein: CSVESFGNTEAFF.

The chain combines TRBV2 with TRBJ2-1, with TRBD2 identical over 10 bases. This CDR3 is 14 amino acids long. Per the germline V gene, CDR1 is SNHLY and CDR2 is FYNNEI. The V and J ends lost 11 bases and 9 bases, in that order; junction bases with no gene match: 13. Written as DNA, the CDR3 is TGTGCCTCCAGGGTACTAGCGGGGCCAGGTGAGCAGTTCTTC. Its translation is CASRVLAGPGEQFF.

This clone was recorded a few times. The J gene is TRBJ1-3, the V gene TRBV6-5; D ambiguous. V lost 6 bases to trimming and J lost 7 bases, with 7 bases between them. This CDR3 spans 11 amino acids. Germline V lookup: CDR1 MNHEY, CDR2 SVGAGI. CDR3 region: CASSAGNTIYF. DNA of the CDR3: TGTGCCAGCAGCGCGGGGAACACCATATATTTT.

The V and J genes are TRBV7-2 and TRBJ1-5; D is unresolved. The length of the CDR3 is 15 residues. Germline CDR1 reads SGHTA; CDR2 reads FQGNSA. The V gene lost 2 bases and the J gene lost 1 base, with 9 bases spanning the gap. This CDR3 is CASSLYRRSNQPQHF. The CDR3 DNA sequence: TGTGCCAGCAGCTTATATCGCAGAAGCAATCAGCCCCAGCATTTT. Supplemented by reference TRBV7-2 and TRBJ1-5, the full variable domain reads GAGVSQSPSNKVTEKGKDVELRCDPISGHTALYWYRQSLGQGLEFLIYFQGNSAPDKSGLPSDRFSAERTGGSVSTLTIQRTQQEDSAVYLCASSLYRRSNQPQHFGDGTRLSIL.

The J gene is TRBJ2-3, the V gene TRBV1; the table names TRBD2, a call not compared with the DNA. TRBV1 is a recognized pseudogene. The CDR3 runs to 17 residues. CDR3 coding DNA: TGCACCAGCAGCCAAGATCGACTAATGTGTGGCACAGATACGCAGTATTTT. Translation: CTSSQDRLMCGTDTQYF.

The chain is built from TRBV5-1 and TRBJ2-3; 10 nucleotides line up with TRBD2. V lost 5 bases and J lost 2; bases outside the gene matches: 5. The CDR3 has 15 residues. Germline V gene lookup returns CDR1 SGHRS and CDR2 YFSETQ. This CDR3 reads CASRIAGGDTDTQYF. The CDR3 DNA sequence: TGCGCCAGCAGAATAGCGGGGGGAGACACAGATACGCAGTATTTT.

This clone was seen a handful of times. The genes are TRBV5-3 and TRBJ1-6; no reliable D call. TRBV5-3 is an ORF for which the function is uncertain. Trimming cost V 0 bases and J 6 bases, with 7 bases left between them. The CDR3 consists of 14 residues. DNA of the CDR3: TGTGCCAGAAGCTTGGGAGGGCTTAATTCACCCCTCCACTTT. Translation gives CARSLGGLNSPLHF.

This chain connects TRBV27 to TRBJ1-4; 9 bases agree with TRBD1. The CDR3 spans 15 residues. J lost 8 bases, V lost 6 bases, and 10 bases had no gene match. Germline V gene lookup returns CDR1 MNHEY and CDR2 SMNVEV (reference sequence). The CDR3 reads CASSPTGTGIEKLFF. In DNA form, the CDR3 reads TGTGCCAGCAGCCCCACCGGGACAGGGATCGAAAAACTGTTTTTT.

V is TRBV7-3 and J is TRBJ2-1; 12 bases line up with TRBD2. J gave up 9 bases and V 4 bases, and 4 bases lay outside the gene matches. Looked up from germline, CDR1 is SGHTA and CDR2 is FQGTGA. The CDR3 covers 14 residues. The CDR3 is CASSSSGGAGEQFF. For the CDR3, the DNA is TGTGCCAGCAGCTCTAGCGGGGGGGCCGGTGAGCAGTTCTTC.

The gene calls are TRBV4-2 and TRBJ1-3; D is unresolved. V was cut by 0 bases and J by 4 bases, with 13 bases left in between. CDR1 is LGHNA, CDR2 YNFKEQ, per germline. This CDR3 is built from 16 residues. CDR3 nucleotides: TGTGCCAGCAGCCAAGATCCCTCGCGGGAGGGAAACACCATATATTTT. The encoded protein is CASSQDPSREGNTIYF.

This chain links TRBV29-1 with TRBJ2-7; D is perhaps TRBD1 (6 bases). Trimming shortened V by 1 base and J by 6 bases, and 16 bases separated the two germline ends. The germline V gene has CDR1 SQVTM and CDR2 ANQGSEA. The CDR3 loop spans 14 amino acids. The CDR3 loop is CSVEGNRVTGEQYF. The CDR3 DNA is TGCAGCGTTGAAGGGAACAGGGTAACAGGCGAGCAGTACTTC.

The V call is TRBV15, the J call TRBJ2-3; TRBD1 is a possible D gene (7 bases). The V end lost 0 bases, the J end lost 4 bases, and 8 bases lay between the germline ends. CDR1 and CDR2 from the germline V gene are LNHNV and YYDKDF (reference sequence). This CDR3 is 14 amino acids long. Here the CDR3 DNA reads TGTGCCACCAGCAGAGACAGGGGGGCAGATACGCAGTATTTT. Residues: CATSRDRGADTQYF.

The chain recombines TRBV6-1 with TRBJ1-1, with 7 positions matching TRBD1. Trimming cost V 5 bases and J 1 base; bases outside gene matches: 7. The CDR3 is 15 residues long. The germline CDR1 and CDR2 sequences are MNHNS and SASEGT. This CDR3 is CASSHHRGGNTEAFF. The CDR3 DNA reads TGTGCCAGCAGTCATCACAGGGGAGGGAACACTGAAGCTTTCTTT.

The chain uses TRBV14 and TRBJ1-2; D perhaps matches TRBD1 (6 bases). Trimming shortened V by 4 bases and J by 4 bases, and 7 bases separated the two germline ends. Germline assignment: CDR1 SGHDN and CDR2 FVKESK. This CDR3 spans 12 amino acids. The CDR3 region is CASSPGVYGYTF. Written as DNA, the CDR3 is TGTGCCAGCAGCCCAGGGGTCTATGGCTACACCTTC.

CDR3 bases: TGTGCCTGGAAAATTCGGGACAGGGAGCAGTACTTC. Its protein is CAWKIRDREQYF. The J gene is TRBJ2-7, the V gene TRBV30; 8 bases match TRBD1. The CDR3 contains 12 residues. Germline values: CDR1 GTSNPN, CDR2 SVGIG (reference sequence). Trimming cost V 4 bases and J 7 bases; bases outside gene matches: 6.

This chain connects TRBV2 to TRBJ1-4, with TRBD1 identical over 10 bases. This CDR3 contains 17 residues. Germline V lookup: CDR1 SNHLY, CDR2 FYNNEI. V trimming: 5 bases; J trimming: 0 bases; junction bases outside the gene matches: 6. The CDR3 reads CASSSVGQGTTNEKLFF. CDR3 DNA sequence: TGTGCCAGCAGTTCGGTGGGACAGGGGACAACTAATGAAAAACTGTTTTTT.

The chain couples TRBV5-4 to TRBJ2-3; 8 nucleotides match TRBD1. Per the germline V gene, CDR1 is SGHNT and CDR2 is YYREEE (reference sequence). The ends lost 4 bases at V and 1 base at J; junction bases unmatched: 8. The CDR3 extends over 16 amino acids. This CDR3 reads CASSLPPTGGTDTQYF. The CDR3 DNA is TGTGCCAGCAGCCTACCCCCGACAGGGGGCACAGATACGCAGTATTTT.

The V gene is TRBV7-9, the J gene TRBJ2-6, with 7 bases fitting TRBD1. The V gene's germline CDR1 is SEHNR and CDR2 FQNEAQ (reference sequence). The CDR3 spans 17 residues. With 2 bases clipped from V and 1 base from J, the junction kept 5 bases outside the gene matches. CDR3 DNA: TGTGCCAGCAGCTTAATAGGGGGCAAATCTGGGGCCAACGTCCTGACTTTC. It encodes CASSLIGGKSGANVLTF.

The J gene is TRBJ2-1, the V gene TRBV2; 8 bases agree with TRBD1. Per the germline V gene, CDR1 is SNHLY and CDR2 is FYNNEI. The V segment lost 6 bases and the J segment 3 bases; nucleotides outside the gene matches: 7. There are 15 residues in the CDR3. CDR3 DNA sequence: TGTGCCAGCAGCTCTGACAGGGGTAGCTACAATGAGCAGTTCTTC. It codes for CASSSDRGSYNEQFF.

The rearrangement uses TRBV7-9 and TRBJ1-1; possible D gene TRBD1, 6 bases. This CDR3 has 17 amino acids. V lost 2 bases and J 8 bases, leaving 24 bases between the germline ends. From germline, CDR1 is SEHNR and CDR2 FQNEAQ (reference sequence). The CDR3 DNA sequence: TGTGCCAGCAGCTTAAGCCGGTTGAGGGGGTCCCATAGGGAAGCTTTCTTT. Translated, it gives CASSLSRLRGSHREAFF.

This clone was picked up a small number of times. The chain has TRBV7-8 and TRBJ1-6; the D gene is possibly TRBD1 (5 bases). The CDR3 extends over 18 amino acids. CDR1 and CDR2 from the germline V gene are SGHVS and FQNEAQ. Deletions cut 1 base from V and 5 bases from J, with 18 bases between. The CDR3 DNA reads as TGTGCCAGCAGCTTAGGGGTTCCAGGGCCGGCGGATAATTCACCCCTCCACTTT. It translates to CASSLGVPGPADNSPLHF.

The chain carries TRBV7-9 and TRBJ2-2; no reliable D call. With 6 bases removed from V and 5 bases from J, the gap between germline ends came to 4 bases. Looked up from germline, CDR1 is SEHNR and CDR2 is FQNEAQ (reference sequence). The CDR3 runs to 11 residues. For the CDR3, the DNA is TGTGCCAGCAGGGAGACCGGGGAGCTGTTTTTT. It codes for CASRETGELFF.